Below, 24 T cell receptor beta chains from the same sample are listed, as sequenced in a study of T cells after yellow fever vaccination. TCRdb re-derived calls from the 5' RACE reads in MiXCR, one entry per CDR3 protein. The sample holds 400,000 or so distinct CDR3 sequences, around a tenth seen once. Sequenced material: PBMCs, taken on the day of the first yellow fever vaccination. The receptor set was obtained from a man younger than 35 who received the YFV17D yellow fever vaccine.

In this sample, this clonotype turned up a few times. The rearrangement joins TRBV20-1 to TRBJ2-5; the match to TRBD2 covers 8 bases. From germline, CDR1 is DFQATT and CDR2 SNEGSKA (reference sequence). With V trimmed by 0 bases and J by 3 bases, 3 bases remained unmatched. This CDR3 contains 14 residues. The CDR3 region is CSARDWRGEETQYF. In nucleotides, the CDR3 is TGCAGTGCTAGAGATTGGCGGGGGGAAGAGACCCAGTACTTC.

This clonotype has ten or more counts. The chain links TRBV20-1 to TRBJ2-1; TRBD2 agrees at 8 bases. The CDR3 length is 16 residues. V trimming: 0 bases; J trimming: 7 bases; junction bases outside the gene matches: 11. CDR1 is DFQATT and CDR2 is SNEGSKA in the germline V gene (reference sequence). The CDR3 loop reads CSARDTRGAVWNEQFF. CDR3 nucleotide sequence: TGCAGTGCTAGAGATACGCGGGGGGCGGTTTGGAATGAGCAGTTCTTC.

This clonotype has a handful of counts. V is TRBV5-6 and J is TRBJ2-3; either TRBD1 or TRBD2 may fit D (5 bases each). V was shortened by 3 bases and J by 6 bases, with 17 bases between the two germline ends. This CDR3 spans 15 amino acids. Germline CDR1 reads SGHDT; CDR2 reads YYEEEE. As DNA, the CDR3 is TGTGCCAGCAGCTGGGGACCGACCCTCAGGGATACGCAGTATTTT. It translates to CASSWGPTLRDTQYF. Full variable domain (outside the CDR3, taken from reference TRBV5-6 and TRBJ2-3): DAGVTQSPTHLIKTRGQQVTLRCSPKSGHDTVSWYQQALGQGPQFIFQYYEEEERQRGNFPDRFSGHQFPNYSSELNVNALLLGDSALYLCASSWGPTLRDTQYFGPGTRLTVL.

This clonotype appeared a few times. The chain joins TRBV6-4 to TRBJ1-6; D possibly corresponds to TRBD1 (6 bases). Germline CDR1 is MRHNA and CDR2 is SNTAGT. CDR3 size: 13 residues. V dropped 6 bases and J dropped 6 bases, with 9 bases sitting between them. CDR3 in DNA: TGTGCCAGCAGGGACAGACCTAATTCACCCCTCCACTTT. Protein sequence: CASRDRPNSPLHF.

Many counts were recorded for this clonotype. This chain joins TRBV12-3 or TRBV12-4 and TRBJ2-5, with D tentatively TRBD2 (5 bases). V lost 5 bases to trimming and J lost 2 bases, with 12 bases between them. The CDR3 is 14 residues long. The CDR3: CASSLRRTQETQYF. CDR3 in DNA: TGTGCCAGCAGTCTGCGACGGACTCAAGAGACCCAGTACTTC.

The chain employs TRBV6-2 or TRBV6-3 and TRBJ1-2, with a possible D match to TRBD1 (5 bases). In germline, CDR1 is MNHEY, CDR2 SVGEGT. V lost 7 bases and J lost 7, with 19 bases in between. The CDR3 loop spans 14 amino acids. The DNA of the CDR3 is TGTGCCAGCACTTTATTGGGACCGCTTTTTGGCTACACCTTC. This gives the protein CASTLLGPLFGYTF.

This clonotype appeared a few times. The rearrangement links TRBV5-1 to TRBJ2-5; D perhaps matches TRBD2 (5 bases). The germline V and J ends were trimmed by 7 bases and 9 bases, with 13 bases remaining between them. The length of the CDR3 is 11 residues. Per germline, CDR1 SGHRS and CDR2 YFSETQ. In DNA form, the CDR3 reads TGCGCCAGCGGGGTCAAGAGGGCCCAGTACTTC. It yields the protein CASGVKRAQYF.

Concerning this clonotype itself: A much larger clone sits a single nucleotide away, making a read error possible. The genes are TRBV2 and TRBJ2-7; a possible D gene is TRBD1 (6 bases). CDR1 and CDR2 (germline): SNHLY, FYNNEI. The CDR3 spans 13 residues. CDR3 sequence (DNA): TGTGTCAGCAGTTCGGACAGCCCAGACGAGCAGTACTTC. Amino acids: CVSSSDSPDEQYF.

On this clonotype itself: The junction departs from the called germline gene at one end, perhaps through a read error. The V gene is TRBV5-1, the J gene TRBJ1-5; D uncertain. Germline V gene sequence: CDR1 SGHRS, CDR2 YFSETQ. CDR3 length equals 14 residues. The CDR3, as DNA: TGCGCCAGCATCTTGGAATCCCCCAATCAGCCCCAGCATTTT. This encodes CASILESPNQPQHF.

This clonotype was picked up a small number of times. The V and J genes are TRBV9 and TRBJ2-2, with 7 bases fitting TRBD1. Per the germline V gene, CDR1 is SGDLS and CDR2 is YYNGEE. This CDR3 region has 15 residues. Germline trimming cut 2 bases from V and 6 bases from J; bases unmatched to any gene: 7. CDR3 coding DNA: TGTGCCAGCAGCGTGGTACAGGGGCGGGCCGGGGAGCTGTTTTTT. As protein: CASSVVQGRAGELFF. Using reference TRBV9 and TRBJ2-2 for the parts outside the CDR3, the full variable domain is DSGVTQTPKHLITATGQRVTLRCSPRSGDLSVYWYQQSLDQGLQFLIQYYNGEERAKGNILERFSAQQFPDLHSELNLSSLELGDSALYFCASSVVQGRAGELFFGEGSRLTVL.

This chain joins TRBV28 and TRBJ2-3; the match to TRBD1 covers 10 bases. Germline CDR1 reads MDHEN; CDR2 reads SYDVKM. This CDR3 spans 14 amino acids. The ends lost 4 bases at V and 8 bases at J; junction bases unmatched: 6. CDR3 in amino acids: CASSSDRGTGTQYF. CDR3 bases: TGTGCCAGCAGTTCGGACAGGGGGACTGGTACGCAGTATTTT.

In this sample, this clonotype turned up a few times. The DNA of the CDR3 is TGTGCCAGCAGCCAAGATAGGAGACGCAACTATGGCTACACCTTC. Translated, it gives CASSQDRRRNYGYTF. The V and J genes are TRBV14 and TRBJ1-2, with D unresolved. V lost 0 bases and J 2 bases, leaving 10 bases between the germline ends. The germline V gene has CDR1 SGHDN and CDR2 FVKESK. The CDR3 covers 15 residues.

This chain connects TRBV10-3 to TRBJ2-3, with 7 bases aligning to TRBD2. V lost 6 bases and J lost 0; bases outside the gene matches: 6. The CDR3 length is 15 residues. CDR1 is ENHRY, CDR2 SYGVKD, per germline. This CDR3 reads CAISFSGQSTDTQYF. The CDR3 DNA is TGTGCCATCAGCTTTAGCGGGCAGAGCACAGATACGCAGTATTTT.

There are a few counts of this clonotype. The chain links TRBV28 to TRBJ2-7, with D uncertain. The CDR3 spans 11 residues. The germline V gene encodes CDR1 MDHEN and CDR2 SYDVKM. The V gene lost 7 bases and the J gene lost 2 bases, with 6 bases spanning the gap. CDR3 loop: CASKNTYEQYV. The CDR3, as DNA: TGTGCCAGCAAGAACACCTACGAGCAGTACGTC.

The chain is built from TRBV20-1 and TRBJ2-3; D might be TRBD2 (6 bases). This CDR3 contains 14 residues. Trimming removed 1 base from V and 5 bases from J, with 13 bases in between. Germline CDR1 is DFQATT and CDR2 is SNEGSKA (reference sequence). CDR3 DNA sequence: TGCAGTGCTAGAGGGTCCGGGGGACGAGATACGCAGTATTTT. Protein product: CSARGSGGRDTQYF.

In this sample, this clonotype turned up many times. This chain links TRBV20-1 with TRBJ2-3; D call uncertain. Germline V gene lookup returns CDR1 DFQATT and CDR2 SNEGSKA (reference sequence). The CDR3 is made up of 14 amino acids. V gave up 3 bases and J gave up 0 bases, with 10 bases separating them. CDR3 amino acids: CSASHPTSTDTQYF. For the CDR3, the DNA is TGCAGTGCTAGTCACCCAACTAGCACAGATACGCAGTATTTT.

Ten or more counts support this clonotype. The chain carries TRBV7-8 and TRBJ2-5; 7 bases are a match to TRBD1. V was pared by 5 bases and J by 4 bases, with 7 bases of the junction left unmatched. The CDR3 length is 14 residues. The germline V gene has CDR1 SGHVS and CDR2 FQNEAQ. The DNA for the CDR3 is TGTGCCAGCAGCGACCGGACAGGTAGAGAGACCCAGTACTTC. Translated, it gives CASSDRTGRETQYF.

This clonotype was seen more than once but under ten times. V and J are TRBV29-1 and TRBJ2-3; 7 nucleotides agree with TRBD2. V lost 6 bases to trimming and J lost 1 base; unmatched junction nucleotides: 1. This CDR3 is built from 12 residues. The germline CDR1 and CDR2 sequences are SQVTM and ANQGSEA. The CDR3 nucleotides read TGCAGCGTCCGGGAGGGCACAGATACGCAGTATTTT. This gives the protein CSVREGTDTQYF.

This clonotype was recorded a few times. The rearrangement links TRBV5-5 to TRBJ1-5; D is unclear. Germline CDR1 and CDR2: SGHKS and YYEKEE (reference sequence). The CDR3 runs to 15 residues. The V and J ends lost 4 bases and 4 bases respectively, with 15 bases between them. CDR3 coding DNA: TGTGCCAGCAGCGTTGCGGGCGCCAGGAATCAGCCCCAGCATTTT. Amino acid sequence: CASSVAGARNQPQHF.

The J gene is TRBJ2-1, the V gene TRBV11-2; D is ambiguous. Germline loops: CDR1 SGHAT, CDR2 FQNNGV. This CDR3 is 14 amino acids long. Trimming cost V 5 bases and J 9 bases, with 17 bases left between them. This chain's CDR3 is CASSPSRVLVEQFF. CDR3 DNA: TGTGCCAGCAGCCCTAGTAGAGTCTTGGTTGAGCAGTTCTTC. Using reference TRBV11-2 and TRBJ2-1 for the parts outside the CDR3, the full variable domain is EAGVAQSPRYKIIEKRQSVAFWCNPISGHATLYWYQQILGQGPKLLIQFQNNGVVDDSQLPKDRFSAERLKGVDSTLKIQPAKLEDSAVYLCASSPSRVLVEQFFGPGTRLTVL.

This clonotype was seen a handful of times. This chain links TRBV7-7 with TRBJ2-7; D is uncertain. The germline V gene encodes CDR1 SSHAT and CDR2 FNYEAQ (reference sequence). With 5 bases removed from V and 4 bases from J, the gap between germline ends came to 15 bases. The CDR3 totals 14 residues. For the CDR3, the DNA is TGTGCCAGCAGCCCGGACGGAAGGTTTTACGAGCAGTACTTC. Protein sequence: CASSPDGRFYEQYF. The whole variable domain, filled in from reference TRBV7-7 and TRBJ2-7, reads GAGVSQSPRYKVTKRGQDVTLRCDPISSHATLYWYQQALGQGPEFLTYFNYEAQPDKSGLPSDRFSAERPEGSISTLTIQRTEQRDSAMYRCASSPDGRFYEQYFGPGTRLTVT.

Details on this clonotype: The conserved phenylalanine or tryptophan normally closing the CDR3 is absent here, so this likely arose from a read error. V usage is TRBV2 and J usage is TRBJ1-1, with 7 bases that match TRBD1. Germline-derived CDR1 and CDR2 are SNHLY and FYNNEI. The CDR3 covers 14 residues. The trim removed 6 bases at V and 5 bases at J, leaving 9 bases unmatched. The DNA for the CDR3 is TGTGCCAGCAGGGGCAAGACAGGGAATACTGAAGCTTTCCTT. Its protein product is CASRGKTGNTEAFL.

As regards this clonotype: The junction does not match germline at one end; this may be a read error. The rearrangement links TRBV5-1 to TRBJ2-3; the D is unclear. The CDR3 runs to 15 residues. Germline V lookup: CDR1 SGHRS, CDR2 YFSETQ. CDR3 loop: CACSLDLARTDTQYF. The CDR3 DNA follows: TGCGCCTGCAGCTTGGATCTGGCGCGAACAGATACGCAGTATTTT.

V gene TRBV3-1 combines with J gene TRBJ1-6; 9 bases line up with TRBD1. CDR1 and CDR2 (germline): LGHDT, YNNKEL (reference sequence). J was trimmed by 5 bases and V by 4 bases; bases with no gene match: 12. The CDR3 contains 18 residues. CDR3 protein: CASSRTGTGIPNNSPLHF. The CDR3 DNA is TGTGCCAGCAGCCGAACCGGGACAGGGATCCCTAATAATTCACCCCTCCACTTT.